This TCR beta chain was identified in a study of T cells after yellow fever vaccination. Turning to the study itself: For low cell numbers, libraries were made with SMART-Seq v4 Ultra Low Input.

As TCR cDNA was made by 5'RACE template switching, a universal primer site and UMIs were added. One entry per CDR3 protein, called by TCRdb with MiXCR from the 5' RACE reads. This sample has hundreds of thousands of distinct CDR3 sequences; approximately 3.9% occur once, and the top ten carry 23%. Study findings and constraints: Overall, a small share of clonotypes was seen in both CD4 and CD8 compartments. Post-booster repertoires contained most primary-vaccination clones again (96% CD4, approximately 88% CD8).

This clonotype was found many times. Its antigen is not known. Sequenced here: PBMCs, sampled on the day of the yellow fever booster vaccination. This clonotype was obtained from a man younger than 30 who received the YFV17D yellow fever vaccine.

The CDR3 nucleotides are TGTGCCAGCACGGTCTGGGGAGGAGGGGACACCGGGGAGCTGTTTTTT. This sequence encodes CASTVWGGGDTGELFF. The chain uses TRBV12-3 or TRBV12-4 and TRBJ2-2; possibly TRBD2 for D (6 bases). V gave up 7 bases and J gave up 3 bases, with 18 bases separating them. The length of the CDR3 is 16 residues.